This section outlines one T cell receptor (beta chain) sequence together with its context. Its target is unknown. The data were obtained in a study of OX40 agonist ivuxolimab in advanced cancers. Whole-study context: Patients assigned to dose escalation were diagnosed with hepatocellular carcinoma, melanoma, renal cell or head and neck cancer. Study-wide findings and caveats: Partial responders at 0.1-3.0 mg/kg showed near-lowest clonal expansion. On average, CD8+ T cells showed a greater number of expanded clones than CD4+.

Sequencing was performed with immunoSEQ multiplex PCR; in TCRdb, only in-frame clones are kept and a portion is missing. The data show under 95,000 clones, with about 90% seen just once and roughly 9.4% held by the top ten. CDR3 size: 13 residues. Trimming left V 4 bases short and J 5 bases short, with 9 bases between. Germline V gives CDR1 MNHNS, CDR2 SASEGT. The source of this sequence is an adult with an advanced solid tumor such as melanoma, head and neck, liver or kidney cancer. The chain recombines TRBV6-1 with TRBJ1-5; no clear D. The sample consisted of CD4+ or CD8+ T cells sorted from blood, taken in a trial of the OX40 agonist ivuxolimab. The CDR3 nucleotides are TGTGCCAGCAGTGGCTCGGACTATCAGCCCCAGCATTTT. Protein sequence: CASSGSDYQPQHF.